A single sample is the source of the 18 T cell receptor beta chains below, sequenced in a study of blood T cell repertoires in COVID-19 (dated by TCRdb to 2018 to 2020). The library was generated by the immunoSEQ multiplex PCR assay. The clones in this table, taken by TCRdb from immuneACCESS, are in-frame only. Not every clone is retained; where verified, under half of the shortfall comes from an unresolved V gene, and the cause of the rest is unknown. The sample contains around 300,000 clones, 80% to 90% of them found a single time. Of the sample, more than 9.5% falls within the top ten clones. Specimen: peripheral blood. The source of these receptors is a woman aged 70-85 years with acute or convalescent COVID-19.

The genes are TRBV12-5 and TRBJ2-3; 12 nucleotides match TRBD2. The germline V gene has CDR1 LGHNT and CDR2 FRNRAP. Germline trimming cut 5 bases from V and 6 bases from J; bases unmatched to any gene: 3. The CDR3 has 14 residues. DNA for the CDR3: TGTGCTAGTGGTCTCGGACTAGCGGGGGATACGCAGTATTTT. The encoded protein is CASGLGLAGDTQYF.

The CDR3 is CASSQGGHSSVNEQFF. The CDR3 bases are TGTGCCAGCAGCCAAGGCGGACACTCGTCGGTCAATGAGCAGTTCTTC. The chain links TRBV14 to TRBJ2-1; D perhaps matches TRBD1 (5 bases). The germline gives CDR1 SGHDN, CDR2 FVKESK. This CDR3 spans 16 amino acids. V was trimmed by 1 base and J by 6 bases, leaving 16 bases between them.

The genes are TRBV19 and TRBJ2-2; 11 bases align to TRBD1. CDR3 length: 17 residues. V dropped 2 bases and J dropped 5; count of bases not matched to a gene: 7. Per germline, CDR1 LNHDA and CDR2 SQIVND (reference sequence). CDR3 in DNA: TGTGCCAGTAGTATATGGGGGACAGGGGGGCCAACCGGGGAGCTGTTTTTT. This codes for CASSIWGTGGPTGELFF.

The chain is built from TRBV5-1 and TRBJ2-2; 8 nucleotides agree with TRBD1. Germline V gene sequence: CDR1 SGHRS, CDR2 YFSETQ. The CDR3 consists of 15 residues. J was trimmed by 7 bases and V by 5 bases; bases with no gene match: 10. In DNA form, the CDR3 reads TGCGCCAGCAGTAGGACCGACAGGGGTAACGGGGAGCTGTTTTTT. It is translated as CASSRTDRGNGELFF.

The rearrangement joins TRBV6-1 to TRBJ2-3; possibly TRBD2 for D (5 bases). V lost 0 bases to trimming and J lost 3 bases, with 16 bases between them. This CDR3 is 17 amino acids long. Germline values: CDR1 MNHNS, CDR2 SASEGT. CDR3 sequence: CASSEARFGEETDTQYF. Here the CDR3 DNA reads TGTGCCAGCAGTGAAGCGCGGTTCGGGGAAGAGACAGATACGCAGTATTTT.

The chain joins TRBV19 to TRBJ1-5; 9 nucleotides match TRBD1. After removal of 1 base from V and 10 bases from J, the junction contained 8 bases not matched to a gene. CDR1 is LNHDA and CDR2 is SQIVND in the germline V gene (reference sequence). The CDR3 spans 15 residues. CDR3 nucleotide sequence: TGTGCCAGTAGTATAGTAACAGGGGGCTATTTCCCCCAGCATTTT. Its translation: CASSIVTGGYFPQHF. Drawing the rest from reference TRBV19 and TRBJ1-5, the complete variable domain is DGGITQSPKYLFRKEGQNVTLSCEQNLNHDAMYWYRQDPGQGLRLIYYSQIVNDFQKGDIAEGYSVSREKKESFPLTVTSAQKNPTAFYLCASSIVTGGYFPQHFGDGTRLSIL.

The rearrangement uses TRBV6-5 and TRBJ1-5; the match to TRBD1 covers 9 bases. The CDR3 spans 13 residues. The trim removed 8 bases at V and 5 bases at J, leaving 4 bases unmatched. Germline lookup yields CDR1 MNHEY and CDR2 SVGAGI. CDR3 region: CASHRDRDQPQHF. DNA of the CDR3: TGTGCCAGCCACCGGGACAGGGATCAGCCCCAGCATTTT.

V and J are TRBV7-9 and TRBJ2-5; D may be TRBD2 (5 bases). V was trimmed by 5 bases and J by 5 bases, leaving 21 bases between them. The germline CDR1 and CDR2 sequences are SEHNR and FQNEAQ (reference sequence). The CDR3 has 16 residues. The CDR3 loop reads CASSPKSGPPGETQYF. Written as DNA, the CDR3 is TGTGCCAGCAGCCCTAAATCAGGTCCCCCGGGGGAGACCCAGTACTTC.

The chain couples TRBV6-5 to TRBJ1-2; no firm D call. V shed 0 bases and J shed 5 bases, with 7 bases lying between them. CDR1 and CDR2 (germline): MNHEY, SVGAGI. The CDR3 is 13 residues long. The CDR3 coding sequence is TGTGCCAGCAGTTACTCGAGAGAATATGGCTACACCTTC. Its translation is CASSYSREYGYTF.

The chain carries TRBV7-9 and TRBJ2-1; 10 bases are shared with TRBD2. Germline CDR1 SEHNR, CDR2 FQNEAQ (reference sequence). With V trimmed by 4 bases and J by 4 bases, 4 bases remained unmatched. The CDR3 runs to 15 residues. The CDR3: CASSSSGGAYNEQFF. The CDR3 DNA reads TGTGCCAGCAGCTCGAGCGGGGGGGCTTACAATGAGCAGTTCTTC.

The rearrangement uses TRBV2 and TRBJ2-3; 11 nucleotides line up with TRBD2. The germline V gene encodes CDR1 SNHLY and CDR2 FYNNEI. The length of the CDR3 is 14 residues. After removal of 6 bases from V and 4 bases from J, the junction contained 3 bases not matched to a gene. The CDR3 protein is CASRVTSGADTQYF. For the CDR3, the DNA is TGTGCCAGCAGGGTGACTAGCGGGGCAGATACGCAGTATTTT.

The chain has TRBV19 and TRBJ1-6, with a tentative D call TRBD1 (5 bases). Deletions cut 3 bases from V and 7 bases from J, with 13 bases between. The CDR3 covers 15 residues. In germline, CDR1 is LNHDA, CDR2 SQIVND (reference sequence). CDR3 sequence reads: CASSISQGENSPLHF. The CDR3 DNA follows: TGTGCCAGTAGTATTTCGCAGGGTGAGAATTCACCCCTCCACTTT.

The chain uses TRBV29-1 and TRBJ1-4, with 7 positions matching TRBD1. The trim removed 5 bases at V and 6 bases at J, leaving 9 bases unmatched. This CDR3 comprises 14 residues. Germline V gene data show CDR1 as SQVTM and CDR2 as ANQGSEA. CDR3 sequence reads: CSVTGVGADEKLFF. CDR3 nucleotide sequence: TGCAGCGTTACAGGGGTCGGGGCAGATGAAAAACTGTTTTTT.

This chain joins TRBV3-1 (or the pseudogene TRBV3-2) and TRBJ2-2, with 7 bases that match TRBD2. Germline-derived CDR1 and CDR2 are LGHDT and YNNKEL (reference sequence). The ends lost 10 bases at V and 3 bases at J; junction bases unmatched: 8. The CDR3 runs to 14 residues. The CDR3 nucleotides read TGTGCCACCACGGGGCGGGGGTACACCGGGGAGCTGTTTTTT. The encoded protein is CATTGRGYTGELFF.

V usage is TRBV7-3 and J usage is TRBJ2-3; D is ambiguous. The ends were cut back, 5 bases at V and 2 bases at J, with 11 bases in the middle. The V gene's germline CDR1 is SGHTA and CDR2 FQGTGA. The CDR3 is made up of 14 amino acids. CDR3 in amino acids: CASSHSSPTDTQYF. In DNA, the CDR3 is TGTGCCAGCAGCCACTCGTCACCCACAGATACGCAGTATTTT.

The rearrangement links TRBV5-1 to TRBJ2-1; 9 nucleotides line up with TRBD1. CDR3 length equals 14 residues. J was trimmed by 8 bases and V by 3 bases; bases with no gene match: 6. Germline loops: CDR1 SGHRS, CDR2 YFSETQ. The CDR3 DNA sequence: TGCGCCAGCAGCTCCCGGGACAGGGACGATGAGCAGTTCTTC. Amino acids: CASSSRDRDDEQFF.

This rearrangement joins TRBV18 to TRBJ1-5, with D possibly matching TRBD1 (5 bases). V gave up 0 bases and J gave up 4 bases, with 10 bases separating them. Germline lookup yields CDR1 KGHSH and CDR2 LQKENI. This CDR3 comprises 15 residues. The CDR3 region is CASSPPGGNNQPQHF. The CDR3 nucleotides read TGTGCCAGCTCACCACCTGGGGGGAATAATCAGCCCCAGCATTTT.

The V and J genes are TRBV5-6 and TRBJ1-6, with D possibly being TRBD1 (5 bases). The CDR3 is made up of 15 amino acids. Trimming cost V 0 bases and J 5 bases, with 9 bases left between them. Germline lookup yields CDR1 SGHDT and CDR2 YYEEEE. CDR3 residues: CASSLARGNNSPLHF. The DNA of the CDR3 is TGTGCCAGCAGCTTGGCCCGGGGGAATAATTCACCCCTCCACTTT.